The TCR beta chain under discussion was sequenced for a study of post-analysis software for immune sequencing data. At the level of the study: Disease courses included relapsing-remitting, secondary progressive and progressive-relapsing multiple sclerosis.

Whole-study results and caveats: Co-batched samples clustered tightly together by F measure. Controls' normalized Chao1 diversity significantly exceeded that of multiple sclerosis patients. In patients, four to six TRBV segments were more frequent than in controls, with TRBV5-6, TRBV5-1 and TRBV20-1 among them.

This CDR3 comprises 16 residues. Trimming left V 6 bases short and J 0 bases short, with 18 bases between. The V gene's germline CDR1 is DFQATT and CDR2 SNEGSKA (reference sequence). For this clonotype: Its antigen remains unidentified.

cDNA libraries for TCR beta contained unique molecular identifiers. TCRdb itself ran the PCR reads through MiXCR, one entry per CDR3 protein. The repertoire consists of fewer than 850,000 distinct CDR3 sequences, with roughly 27% occurring once and the leading ten covering more than 0.55%. The sequence came from a girl between 10 and 17 years old with multiple sclerosis. V and J are TRBV20-1 and TRBJ2-1; perhaps D is TRBD1 or TRBD2 (5 bases each). The sample consisted of blood. CDR3 residues: CSALAPTGGSYNEQFF. In DNA, the CDR3 is TGCAGTGCCCTGGCCCCTACAGGAGGCTCCTACAATGAGCAGTTCTTC.